This T cell receptor (beta chain) was sequenced for a study of beta chain features in type 1 diabetes. The whole isolated RNA underwent reverse transcription, so sequencing captured expressed TCRB transcripts. The assay was immunoSEQ multiplex PCR, and TCRdb's table has in-frame clones only and misses some. Of approximately 170,000 clones listed, under 9.5% are singletons. V was shortened by 6 bases and J by 2 bases, with 11 bases between the two germline ends. Germline CDR1 and CDR2: MNHEY and SVGAGI. The CDR3 is 13 residues long. Findings of the study overall: Type 1 diabetes patients showed a moderate but significant shortening of TCRB CDR3s in all four CD4+ subsets. Diminished insertions and augmented deletions at VDJ junctions characterized type 1 diabetes patients.

This clone was seen more than once but under ten times. The antigen remains undetermined. The sequence derives from a man aged 18 to 29 with type 1 diabetes. Sequencing used central memory CD4+ T cells from blood. This rearrangement joins TRBV6-5 to TRBJ2-7, with D possibly matching TRBD1 (7 bases). The DNA for the CDR3 is TGTGCCAGCAGGCGCGGGACAGCCTACGAGCAGTACTTC. Amino acids: CASRRGTAYEQYF.